This entry features one TCR beta chain sequence. The antigen remains undetermined. The CDR3 length is 16 residues. Deletions cut 1 base from V and 2 bases from J, with 15 bases between. The germline V gene encodes CDR1 MNHEY and CDR2 SMNVEV (reference sequence). The input for sorted-subset replicate PCRs was around 0.2 ug DNA, around 27,000 T cell genomes. Produced via immunoSEQ multiplex PCR; TCRdb's table is partial and in-frame only. The sample yields about 680,000 clones, roughly 72% seen once. The source of the sample is a study of shared clonotypes between healthy human individuals. Findings and limits, study-wide: Larger estimated richness was generally seen in naive subsets than in memory subsets.

Sequenced: memory CD4+ T cells sorted from blood. Subset described: CD45RA-negative fraction. The V and J genes are TRBV27 and TRBJ2-7; weak D call: TRBD2 (6 bases). The receptor's source is a woman aged 25 to 39 in good health. DNA for the CDR3: TGTGCCAGCAGTTTATGGGGGGACTCCGTACCCTACGAGCAGTACTTC. It yields the protein CASSLWGDSVPYEQYF.